This entry concerns a single T cell receptor (beta chain). It lacks a known antigen. No base quality information exists; no much larger clone differs at one position. Receptor libraries were prepared by 5' RACE. Sequencer: Illumina HiSeq 2500. A second 7 to 11 cycle PCR used a sample-barcoded 5' primer and a J-beta primer mix. Each TCR beta cDNA molecule received a unique molecular identifier from a template-switch 5' adaptor carrying 12 random nucleotides. Each sample yielded at least 2.5 million CDR3-containing paired-end reads. All of the RNA was converted into first-strand cDNA using the Mint cDNA synthesis kit, with a TRBC-specific oligonucleotide serving as the primer. After uracil-DNA glycosylase treatment, a first 18-cycle PCR used universal primers M1SS and BC2_uni_R on all cDNA. From the authors' description of their analysis: Normalization of each sample was performed by random selection of 1 million high-quality reads, each carrying a distinct molecular identifier. Reads with shared molecular identifiers were discarded instead of being binned into consensus sequences. CDR3 identification, clonotype clustering and error correction used MiTCR with a Q25 quality threshold and the strictest error-elimination algorithm. A nonparametric unseen species model using Euler transformation provided a lower-bound estimate of total TCR beta diversity. TCRdb reprocessed the public reads (quality trimming at Q25 with fastp, clone calling with MiXCR) and kept in-frame beta chains. Identical CDR3 protein sequences are pooled into one entry, listed with their most common genes and DNA. The V and J calls here are based on TCRdb, not the publication. The sample records 550,000 to 800,000 distinct CDR3 sequences, about 30% of which are singletons. The leading ten clones occupy 15% of the sample.

This sample is drawn from a study of blood T cells in healthy people across ages (dated by TCRdb to between 2014 and 2016). The study in broad terms: In model experiments, template switching captured about one uniquely barcoded TCR beta cDNA molecule for every two T cells. Using deep sequencing normalized with unique cDNA molecular identifiers, the study measured how TCR beta repertoire diversity changes with age. The donors were divided into four age groups: young (average approximately 16 years), middle-aged (under 40), aged (roughly 60) and long-lived (roughly 86). To avoid experimental bias, donors of different ages were distributed randomly across sequencing lanes. Using the same blood draw, the study looked at two additional independent replicas of 1 million unique cDNA reads for two donors, one aged 18 to 30 and the other aged 80 or older.

The donors were some 39 Caucasian individuals from Russia, aged about 6 to 95 years, who were systemically healthy. Approximately 10 milliliters of peripheral blood were collected from each donor into EDTA-treated Vacutainer tubes. PBMCs were isolated by Ficoll-Paque density-gradient centrifugation, with at least 6 million obtained per sample. Trizol reagent was used to extract total RNA from PBMCs, with at least 5.5 micrograms per sample. For every donor, flow cytometry on a PBMC aliquot measured the percentage of naive CD45RAhigh/CD27high T cells. The study at large found these results: As age increased, observed TCR beta diversity per million T cells dropped in a roughly linear way, and a significant reduction was already evident by age about 40. Because donor CMV infection status was unknown, age-related changes in expanded clonotypes were potentially confounded. Observed TCR beta diversity correlated strongly with the percentage of naive T cells measured by flow cytometry. Since profiling was done on bulk unsorted PBMCs, naive and antigen-experienced compartments could not be conclusively compared. Compared with the aged group, the long-lived group had more naive CD4+ T cells, fewer expanded clones and increased TCR diversity, suggesting age selection. Total diversity estimates from one million sequenced T cells were considered lower bounds and underestimates.

CDR1 and CDR2 were assigned from the germline V gene (reference sequence) as LNHDA and SQIVND. Including cysteine and phenylalanine, the CDR3 has 15 amino acids. The read is trimmed to its CDR3 DNA, 45 bases read in frame from base 1. Trimming costs V 6 bases and J 0 bases, and their ends lie 12 bases apart. Sequenced input: blood. The rearrangement joined TRBV19 to TRBJ2-1; TRBD2 is possibly the D segment (5 matching bases). The TCR comes from a woman aged 80 or older in good health. Donor details come from another sample of the same person, matched by shared clones. The CDR3 protein sequence reads: CASRPRGSSYNEQFF. The bases read TGTGCCAGTAGGCCCCGAGGGAGCTCCTACAATGAGCAGTTCTTC.